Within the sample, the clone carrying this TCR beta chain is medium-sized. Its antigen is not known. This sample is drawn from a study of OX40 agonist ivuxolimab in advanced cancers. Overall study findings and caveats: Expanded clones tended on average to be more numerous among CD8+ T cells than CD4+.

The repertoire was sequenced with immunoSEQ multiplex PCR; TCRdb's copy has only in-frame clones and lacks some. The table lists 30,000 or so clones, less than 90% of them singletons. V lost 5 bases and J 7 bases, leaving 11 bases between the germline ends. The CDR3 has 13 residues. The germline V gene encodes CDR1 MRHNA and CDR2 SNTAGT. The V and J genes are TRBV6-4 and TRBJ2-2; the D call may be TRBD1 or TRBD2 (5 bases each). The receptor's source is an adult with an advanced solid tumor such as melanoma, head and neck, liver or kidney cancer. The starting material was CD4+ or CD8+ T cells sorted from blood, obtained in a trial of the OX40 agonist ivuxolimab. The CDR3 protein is CASSLGENGELFF. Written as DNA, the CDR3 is TGTGCCAGCAGTTTGGGGGAGAACGGGGAGCTGTTTTTT.